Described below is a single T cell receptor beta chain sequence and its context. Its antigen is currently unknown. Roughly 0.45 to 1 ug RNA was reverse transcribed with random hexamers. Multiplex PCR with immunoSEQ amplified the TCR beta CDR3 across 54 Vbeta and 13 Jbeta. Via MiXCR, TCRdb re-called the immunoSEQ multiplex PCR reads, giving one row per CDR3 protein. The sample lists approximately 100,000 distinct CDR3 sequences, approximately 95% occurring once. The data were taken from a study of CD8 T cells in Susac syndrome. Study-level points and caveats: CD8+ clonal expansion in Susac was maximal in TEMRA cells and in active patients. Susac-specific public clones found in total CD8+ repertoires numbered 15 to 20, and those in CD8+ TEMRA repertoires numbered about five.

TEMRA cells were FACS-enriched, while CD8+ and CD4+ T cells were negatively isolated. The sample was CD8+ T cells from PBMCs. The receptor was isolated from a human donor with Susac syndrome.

The DNA of the CDR3 is TGCAGTGCTAGGGAACAGGGGGAAGTGCGGTACTTC. It is translated as CSAREQGEVRYF. The V call is TRBV20-1, the J call TRBJ2-7, with TRBD1 matching over 8 bases. This CDR3 region has 12 residues. Germline loops: CDR1 DFQATT, CDR2 SNEGSKA (reference sequence). Trimming removed 3 bases from V and 12 bases from J; junction bases left unmatched: 10.